What follows are 16 T cell receptor beta chains derived from one specimen sequenced in a study of technical replicates of blood from a handful of donors. Only in-frame clones appear in the TCRdb table, and some are missing; sequencing was by immunoSEQ multiplex PCR. The table includes tens of thousands of clones, around 97% detected once. The specimen was T cells isolated from PBMCs. These receptors were obtained from a human donor in good health.

The CDR3 region has the DNA TGTGCCAGTAAGGGGACAGGGGGAACCTACAATGAGCAGTTCTTC. It translates to CASKGTGGTYNEQFF. The rearrangement joins TRBV19 to TRBJ2-1; 11 positions agree with TRBD1. With V trimmed by 7 bases and J by 2 bases, 4 bases remained unmatched. This CDR3 spans 15 amino acids. Germline CDR1 is LNHDA and CDR2 is SQIVND (reference sequence).

V usage is TRBV10-2 and J usage is TRBJ2-1; 7 nucleotides line up with TRBD1. Losses at the gene ends were 6 bases for V and 4 bases for J; bases not matched to a gene: 9. CDR3 length: 15 residues. Germline V CDR1 and CDR2: WSHSY, SAAADI. The CDR3 spells CASRTGTAVYNEQFF. The CDR3 nucleotides are TGCGCCAGCAGAACCGGGACAGCGGTGTACAATGAGCAGTTCTTC.

V is TRBV29-1 and J is TRBJ2-3; TRBD2 aligns across 8 bases. There are 12 residues in the CDR3. The germline gives CDR1 SQVTM, CDR2 ANQGSEA. After removal of 6 bases from V and 10 bases from J, the junction contained 9 bases not matched to a gene. The CDR3 loop is CSVEPSRGAQYF. In DNA, the CDR3 is TGCAGCGTCGAACCCTCGCGGGGGGCGCAGTATTTT.

The chain recombines TRBV7-8 with TRBJ1-2, with D tentatively TRBD1 (6 bases). This CDR3 has 13 amino acids. Germline V gene lookup returns CDR1 SGHVS and CDR2 FQNEAQ. V was shortened by 3 bases and J by 4 bases, with 9 bases between the two germline ends. The CDR3 nucleotides read TGTGCCAGCAGCTTGCCGACAGGCTATGGCTACACCTTC. Translating it yields CASSLPTGYGYTF.

The chain couples TRBV5-4 to TRBJ1-4; no firm D call. CDR3 length: 13 residues. Trimming stripped 0 bases from V and 6 bases from J, with 6 bases between. Germline V gene sequence: CDR1 SGHNT, CDR2 YYREEE (reference sequence). CDR3 loop: CASSLGQDEKLFF. The CDR3 nucleotides read TGTGCCAGCAGCTTGGGGCAGGATGAAAAACTGTTTTTT.

The chain joins TRBV6-1 to TRBJ2-7; the match to TRBD1 covers 8 bases. Per germline, CDR1 MNHNS and CDR2 SASEGT. Germline trimming cut 0 bases from V and 6 bases from J; bases unmatched to any gene: 1. The CDR3 length is 13 residues. CDR3 residues: CASSEADRGEQYF. In DNA, the CDR3 is TGTGCCAGCAGTGAAGCAGACAGGGGCGAGCAGTACTTC.

The rearrangement joins TRBV6-1 to TRBJ2-2, with D possibly matching TRBD1 (6 bases). The CDR3 totals 14 residues. Germline lookup yields CDR1 MNHNS and CDR2 SASEGT. The ends were cut back, 6 bases at V and 3 bases at J, with 11 bases in the middle. CDR3 nucleotides: TGTGCCAGCAGCCAACAGGGAGACACCGGGGAGCTGTTTTTT. Residues: CASSQQGDTGELFF.

The genes are TRBV2 and TRBJ2-7; D possibly corresponds to TRBD2 (5 bases). Germline assignment: CDR1 SNHLY and CDR2 FYNNEI. The CDR3 runs to 11 residues. The ends were cut back, 7 bases at V and 6 bases at J, with 10 bases in the middle. The CDR3 nucleotides read TGTGCCAGCACCGGACTGTTCGAGCAGTACTTC. It translates to CASTGLFEQYF.

The CDR3 bases are TGTGCCACCAGCCCATCCCCAGGGGGAATCTCTGGGGCCAACGTCCTGACTTTC. It specifies CATSPSPGGISGANVLTF. The chain recombines TRBV15 with TRBJ2-6; TRBD1 agrees at 7 bases. This CDR3 contains 18 residues. Germline CDR1 is LNHNV and CDR2 is YYDKDF (reference sequence). Trimming at V came to 5 bases and at J to 0 bases, leaving 10 bases not matched to a gene.

The chain has TRBV11-2 and TRBJ1-5, with D hard to call. Germline V lookup: CDR1 SGHAT, CDR2 FQNNGV. CDR3 size: 13 residues. The V end lost 5 bases, the J end lost 5 bases, and 10 bases lay between the germline ends. DNA for the CDR3: TGTGCCAGCAGCCCCGGGAGTTATCAGCCCCAGCATTTT. Its protein product is CASSPGSYQPQHF.

The chain joins TRBV5-1 to TRBJ2-5; D is unclear. Germline lookup yields CDR1 SGHRS and CDR2 YFSETQ. The CDR3 is made up of 12 amino acids. The V end was cut by 4 bases, the J end by 3 bases, with 7 bases between. The CDR3 nucleotides are TGCGCCAGCAGCCAACCAGAAGAGACCCAGTACTTC. This encodes CASSQPEETQYF.

In DNA form, the CDR3 reads TGTGCCAGCTCACCACCCAGGGCAGGCCGATTCCCCTACCTTAATGATGAGCAGTTCTTC. Its translation: CASSPPRAGRFPYLNDEQFF. This chain joins TRBV18 and TRBJ2-1; a weak D match, TRBD1 (5 bases). Germline loops: CDR1 KGHSH, CDR2 LQKENI. The germline V and J ends were trimmed by 0 bases and 8 bases, with 29 bases remaining between them. The CDR3 length is 20 residues.

The chain uses TRBV4-1 and TRBJ1-1; D is ambiguous. Deletions cut 2 bases from V and 1 base from J, with 5 bases between. The CDR3 sequence is 13 residues long. Germline V gene sequence: CDR1 MGHRA, CDR2 YSYEKL. CDR3 nucleotides: TGCGCCAGCAGCCAAACGGGGAACACTGAAGCTTTCTTT. This sequence encodes CASSQTGNTEAFF.

The rearrangement uses TRBV28 and TRBJ2-5; 8 bases are shared with TRBD1. The CDR3 runs to 17 residues. The J segment lost 2 bases and the V segment lost 6 bases, leaving 14 bases of the junction unmatched. Germline assignment: CDR1 MDHEN and CDR2 SYDVKM. The CDR3 DNA follows: TGTGCCAGCAGAAACGCGCCTCGGACAGGGTCTCAAGAGACCCAGTACTTC. Encoded protein: CASRNAPRTGSQETQYF.

This chain connects TRBV7-9 to TRBJ1-5; D possibly corresponds to TRBD1 (5 bases). The V end lost 5 bases, the J end lost 5 bases, and 13 bases lay between the germline ends. The CDR3 is made up of 14 amino acids. The V gene's germline CDR1 is SEHNR and CDR2 FQNEAQ (reference sequence). The CDR3 region has the DNA TGTGCCAGCAGCGACGACAGACGGGATCAGCCCCAGCATTTT. Its translation is CASSDDRRDQPQHF.

The chain employs TRBV30 and TRBJ2-5, with 7 bases matching TRBD2. The V segment lost 2 bases and the J segment 4 bases; nucleotides outside the gene matches: 4. The CDR3 has 13 amino acids. Per germline, CDR1 GTSNPN and CDR2 SVGIG (reference sequence). The CDR3 DNA follows: TGTGCCTGGAGTTCGTGGGGGGGAGAGACCCAGTACTTC. This codes for CAWSSWGGETQYF.